The table lists the clone carrying this T cell receptor beta chain with many counts. Its antigen remains unidentified. Unique molecular identifiers were used in preparing the TCRbeta library. TCRdb ran MiXCR on the PCR reads and lists one entry per CDR3 protein. Of fewer than 550,000 distinct CDR3 sequences in the sample, over 9.5% were seen once. This sample was taken from a study of T-cell reconstitution after alpha-beta-depleted transplantation in children. Broader study findings: The study reportedly traced alpha-beta T cells about two months after transplant to several hundred expanded graft clones. Some patients owed their high day-60 TCRbeta diversity to surviving recipient T cells and thymic progenitors. Newly made T cells mostly supplied T-cell counts and diversity one year after transplant.

The CDR3 has 15 amino acids. The V gene end was trimmed by 6 bases and the J gene end by 8 bases; junction bases not matched to a gene: 13. Germline CDR1 SQVTM, CDR2 ANQGSEA. This rearrangement joins TRBV29-1 to TRBJ1-4, with 9 nucleotides matching TRBD1. This clonotype was obtained from a child aged 2 to 10 with inherited bone marrow failure, due to receive a stem cell transplant. This specimen consisted of PBMCs, obtained before TCRalphabeta/CD19-depleted stem cell transplant. CDR3 region: CSVDRPGQGPEKLFF. The CDR3, as DNA: TGCAGCGTCGACCGCCCGGGACAGGGTCCCGAAAAACTGTTTTTT.